Listed below are T cell receptor beta chains from one sample, sequenced in a study of preoperative IRX-2 immunotherapy in early breast cancer. Sequenced by immunoSEQ multiplex PCR; TCRdb stores in-frame clones only, minus some. The sample lists about 19,000 clones, around four fifths occurring once. The sample here was lymph node tissue, taken after IRX-2 immunotherapy. These receptor sequences come from a human donor with breast cancer. The CDR3 runs from the conserved cysteine through the conserved F or W. D genes are given only for firm matches. The size of a clone is reported for some rows only, either as once, few or many, or as a class for expanded clones.

D: TRBD1
length: 13
J: TRBJ1-5
size: .
V: TRBV19
CDR3: CASSTGINQPQHF
DNA: TGTGCCAGTTCGACAGGGATCAATCAGCCCCAGCATTTT

D: TRBD2
length: 15
J: TRBJ2-1
size: .
V: TRBV6-4
CDR3: CASRLSGGNYNEQFF
DNA: TGTGCCAGCAGGCTCTCGGGGGGGAACTACAATGAGCAGTTCTTC

D: TRBD2
length: 17
J: TRBJ2-3
size: once
V: TRBV11-3
CDR3: CASSFERLAGGTDTQYF
DNA: TGTGCCAGCAGCTTCGAAAGACTAGCGGGGGGCACAGATACGCAGTATTTT

D: TRBD1
length: 16
J: TRBJ1-5
size: once
V: TRBV19
CDR3: CASSMGTGTSNQPQHF
DNA: TGTGCCAGTAGTATGGGGACAGGGACTAGCAATCAGCCCCAGCATTTT

D: TRBD2
length: 16
J: TRBJ2-1
size: .
V: TRBV29-1
CDR3: CSVVASGGDSYNEQFF
DNA: TGCAGCGTTGTTGCTAGCGGGGGGGATTCCTACAATGAGCAGTTCTTC

D: TRBD2
length: 15
J: TRBJ2-7
size: .
V: TRBV6-8
CDR3: CASSLRGWGGGEQYF
DNA: TGTGCCAGCAGTCTGAGAGGCTGGGGGGGAGGGGAGCAGTACTTC

D: .
length: 14
J: TRBJ2-3
size: .
V: TRBV7-6
CDR3: CASSLLSDTDTQYF
DNA: TGTGCCAGCAGCTTGTTGTCGGACACAGATACGCAGTATTTT

D: .
length: 14
J: TRBJ1-2
size: .
V: TRBV11-3
CDR3: CASSSLVGMGGYTF
DNA: TGTGCCAGCAGCTCCCTGGTGGGAATGGGAGGCTACACCTTC

D: .
length: 12
J: TRBJ1-1
size: few
V: TRBV28
CDR3: CASSLPNTEAFF
DNA: TGTGCCAGCAGTTTACCGAACACTGAAGCTTTCTTT

D: .
length: 13
J: TRBJ1-5
size: .
V: TRBV28
CDR3: CASSSTGLQPQHF
DNA: TGTGCCAGCAGTTCCACAGGGCTACAGCCCCAGCATTTT

D: TRBD2
length: 14
J: TRBJ2-5
size: .
V: TRBV18
CDR3: CASSLTSGKETQYF
DNA: TGTGCCAGCTCACTGACTAGCGGTAAAGAGACCCAGTACTTC

D: .
length: 14
J: TRBJ1-1
size: .
V: TRBV6-8
CDR3: CASRARDADTEAFF
DNA: TGTGCCAGCAGAGCTCGGGACGCTGACACTGAAGCTTTCTTT

D: TRBD2
length: 15
J: TRBJ2-1
size: .
V: TRBV30
CDR3: CAWSGRGASYNEQFF
DNA: TGTGCCTGGAGTGGGCGGGGGGCCTCCTACAATGAGCAGTTCTTC

D: .
length: 12
J: TRBJ1-5
size: once
V: TRBV19
CDR3: CASNMGLGPQHF
DNA: TGTGCCAGTAACATGGGATTAGGGCCCCAGCATTTT

D: .
length: 12
J: TRBJ2-7
size: .
V: TRBV6-8
CDR3: CASRYPGYEQYF
DNA: TGTGCCAGCAGGTATCCAGGGTACGAGCAGTACTTC

D: .
length: 16
J: TRBJ2-3
size: .
V: TRBV7-7
CDR3: CASSLDGGARLHTQYF
DNA: TGTGCCAGCAGCTTAGATGGCGGGGCCCGTCTGCATACGCAGTATTTT

D: TRBD1
length: 14
J: TRBJ2-7
size: once
V: TRBV6-8
CDR3: CASREPGQFYEQYF
DNA: TGTGCCAGCAGGGAACCGGGACAGTTCTACGAGCAGTACTTC

D: TRBD1
length: 14
J: TRBJ2-7
size: .
V: TRBV18
CDR3: CASSQRGQGSEQYF
DNA: TGTGCCAGCTCACAACGAGGACAGGGCAGCGAGCAGTACTTC

D: .
length: 15
J: TRBJ1-5
size: few
V: TRBV19
CDR3: CASSITAQANQPQHF
DNA: TGTGCCAGTAGTATAACGGCACAGGCGAATCAGCCCCAGCATTTT

D: .
length: 14
J: TRBJ1-3
size: .
V: TRBV11-3
CDR3: CASSLTASGNTIYF
DNA: TGTGCCAGCAGCTTAACTGCCTCTGGAAACACCATATATTTT

D: TRBD1
length: 14
J: TRBJ1-2
size: .
V: TRBV30
CDR3: CAWSAGQSNYGYTF
DNA: TGTGCCTGGAGTGCGGGACAGTCTAACTATGGCTACACCTTC

D: .
length: 14
J: TRBJ1-3
size: .
V: TRBV19
CDR3: CASSISTSGNTIYF
DNA: TGTGCCAGTAGTATCTCCACATCCGGAAACACCATATATTTT

D: .
length: 17
J: TRBJ1-3
size: .
V: TRBV11-3
CDR3: CASSSSLGTSSGNTIYF
DNA: TGTGCCAGCAGCTCCTCCCTTGGGACATCCTCTGGAAACACCATATATTTT